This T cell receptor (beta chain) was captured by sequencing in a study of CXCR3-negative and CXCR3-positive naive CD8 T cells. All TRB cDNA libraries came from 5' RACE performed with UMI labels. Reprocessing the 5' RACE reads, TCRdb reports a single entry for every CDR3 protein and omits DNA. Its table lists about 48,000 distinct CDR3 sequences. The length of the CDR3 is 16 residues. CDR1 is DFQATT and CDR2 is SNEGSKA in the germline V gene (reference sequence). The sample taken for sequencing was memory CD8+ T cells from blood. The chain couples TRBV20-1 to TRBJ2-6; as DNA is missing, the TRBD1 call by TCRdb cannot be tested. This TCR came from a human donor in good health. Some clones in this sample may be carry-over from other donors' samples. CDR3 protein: CSASDPGGTGANVLTF.